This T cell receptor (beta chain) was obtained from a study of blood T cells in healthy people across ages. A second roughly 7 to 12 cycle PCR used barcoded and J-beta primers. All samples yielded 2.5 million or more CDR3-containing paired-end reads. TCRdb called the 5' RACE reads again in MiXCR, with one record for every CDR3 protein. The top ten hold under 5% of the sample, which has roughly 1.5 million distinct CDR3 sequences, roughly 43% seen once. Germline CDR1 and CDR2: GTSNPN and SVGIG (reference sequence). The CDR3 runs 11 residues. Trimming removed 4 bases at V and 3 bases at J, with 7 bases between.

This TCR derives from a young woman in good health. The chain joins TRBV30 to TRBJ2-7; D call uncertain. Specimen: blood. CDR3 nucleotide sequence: TGTGCCTGGACACTCCACTACGAGCAGTACTTC. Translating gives CAWTLHYEQYF.